The next 15 T cell receptor beta chains were all read from a single sample in a study of T cells in Graves' hyperthyroidism and ophthalmopathy. The CDR3 regions of TCR beta were amplified from RNA transcripts. RT-PCR in the first round (using the HTBI primer set) targeted the TCR CDR3. TCRdb ran MiXCR on the multiplex PCR reads and lists one entry per CDR3 protein. Among about 590,000 distinct CDR3 sequences listed, 11% to 15% were seen once. Source material: blood. These receptors came from a young woman with Graves' ophthalmopathy.

This clonotype was found a few times. The chain links TRBV15 to TRBJ2-6, with D possibly TRBD1 on 6 matching bases. The germline V gene has CDR1 LNHNV and CDR2 YYDKDF (reference sequence). Trimming took off 5 bases at V and 1 base at J, with 15 bases between the two ends. There are 17 residues in the CDR3. This chain's CDR3 is CATSYGQSLSGANVLTF. CDR3 bases: TGTGCCACCAGCTACGGACAGTCCCTTTCTGGGGCCAACGTCCTGACTTTC.

Many counts were recorded for this clonotype. The genes are TRBV7-2 and TRBJ1-2; D possibly corresponds to TRBD1 (6 bases). This CDR3 region has 13 residues. The ends were cut back, 7 bases at V and 8 bases at J, with 17 bases in the middle. Germline V gives CDR1 SGHTA, CDR2 FQGNSA. The CDR3 coding sequence is TGTGCCAGCACCTTGCGGGACATGCAGGGCTACACCTTC. This sequence encodes CASTLRDMQGYTF.

A note on this clonotype: One base away lies a much larger clone, so this may be a sequencing read error. The V gene is TRBV14, the J gene TRBJ2-5; no clear D gene. The CDR3 length is 12 residues. Germline assignment: CDR1 SGHDN and CDR2 FVKESK. This CDR3 is CASGHEAETQYF. CDR3 in DNA: TGTGCCAGCGGCCATGAAGCAGAGACCCAGTACTTC.

At least ten counts were recorded for this clonotype. The rearrangement uses TRBV6-5 and TRBJ1-1; no reliable D call. The CDR3 spans 14 residues. V was shortened by 0 bases and J by 6 bases, with 11 bases between the two germline ends. Germline assignment: CDR1 MNHEY and CDR2 SVGAGI. This chain's CDR3 is CASSYSLTASEAFF. The CDR3 DNA sequence: TGTGCCAGCAGTTACTCTCTAACAGCCTCTGAAGCTTTCTTT.

This clonotype has just a few counts. The chain has TRBV5-6 and TRBJ1-5; D remains ambiguous. Germline assignment: CDR1 SGHDT and CDR2 YYEEEE. The CDR3 runs to 14 residues. V was shortened by 6 bases and J by 6 bases, with 16 bases between the two germline ends. The CDR3 spells CASMKWQNRQPQHF. In DNA form, the CDR3 reads TGTGCCAGCATGAAGTGGCAGAACCGTCAGCCCCAGCATTTT.

In this sample, this clonotype turned up many times. The chain has TRBV19 and TRBJ1-6; 7 nucleotides match TRBD1. Germline CDR1 LNHDA, CDR2 SQIVND (reference sequence). Trimming removed 6 bases from V and 5 bases from J; junction bases left unmatched: 7. This CDR3 comprises 15 residues. CDR3 bases: TGTGCCAGTAGGCCACTCGACAGGGATAATTCACCCCTCCACTTT. Translation gives CASRPLDRDNSPLHF.

This clonotype was picked up a small number of times. V and J are TRBV9 and TRBJ2-1, with TRBD1 identical over 8 bases. The CDR3 covers 18 residues. Germline CDR1 is SGDLS and CDR2 is YYNGEE. Trimming removed 3 bases from V and 8 bases from J; junction bases left unmatched: 19. CDR3 protein: CASSEPTRQGRLSDEQFF. The CDR3 nucleotides are TGTGCCAGCAGCGAGCCTACAAGACAGGGGCGTCTATCGGATGAGCAGTTCTTC. Together with reference TRBV9 and TRBJ2-1, the CDR3 gives the full variable domain: DSGVTQTPKHLITATGQRVTLRCSPRSGDLSVYWYQQSLDQGLQFLIQYYNGEERAKGNILERFSAQQFPDLHSELNLSSLELGDSALYFCASSEPTRQGRLSDEQFFGPGTRLTVL.

This clonotype was picked up many times. The gene calls are TRBV6-5 and TRBJ2-2; the D gene could be TRBD1 or TRBD2 (6 bases each). The CDR3 covers 18 residues. CDR1 and CDR2 from the germline V gene are MNHEY and SVGAGI. V was trimmed by 0 bases and J by 5 bases, leaving 19 bases between them. CDR3 in amino acids: CASSYSMGRGAHTGELFF. The CDR3 nucleotides read TGTGCCAGCAGTTACTCGATGGGTAGGGGGGCGCATACCGGGGAGCTGTTTTTT.

At least ten counts were recorded for this clonotype. The genes are TRBV7-9 and TRBJ2-5; 8 bases line up with TRBD2. The CDR3 length is 15 residues. CDR1 and CDR2 (germline): SEHNR, FQNEAQ (reference sequence). J was trimmed by 1 base and V by 6 bases; bases with no gene match: 7. The CDR3 region has the DNA TGTGCCAGCAGTTATACTAGCGGCTCCCAAGAGACCCAGTACTTC. Its protein is CASSYTSGSQETQYF.

This clonotype was detected only a few times. The V call is TRBV10-3, the J call TRBJ2-7; TRBD2 agrees at 11 bases. The V and J ends lost 5 bases and 2 bases, in that order; junction bases with no gene match: 2. CDR1 and CDR2 (germline): ENHRY, SYGVKD. This CDR3 comprises 14 residues. Here the CDR3 reads CAISTSGGAYEQYF. CDR3 nucleotides: TGTGCCATCAGTACTAGCGGGGGAGCCTACGAGCAGTACTTC.

This clonotype was seen at least ten times. V gene TRBV20-1 combines with J gene TRBJ2-7; TRBD2 agrees at 13 bases. From germline, CDR1 is DFQATT and CDR2 SNEGSKA (reference sequence). The V and J ends lost 6 bases and 4 bases, in that order; junction bases with no gene match: 9. CDR3 length equals 15 residues. The CDR3, as DNA: TGCAGTGCGGTAGGACTAGCGGGAGAAGTTTACGAGCAGTACTTC. Translation: CSAVGLAGEVYEQYF.

The sample holds a few counts of this clonotype. The chain combines TRBV20-1 with TRBJ2-7; D gene uncertain. Germline V gene data show CDR1 as DFQATT and CDR2 as SNEGSKA (reference sequence). V was shortened by 1 base and J by 5 bases, with 15 bases between the two germline ends. The CDR3 covers 14 residues. The CDR3 nucleotides read TGCAGTGCTAGAGCTCGGACCCTAATGAACGAGCAGTACTTC. Its protein product is CSARARTLMNEQYF.

Many counts were recorded for this clonotype. This chain connects TRBV3-1 to TRBJ2-7; D possibly corresponds to TRBD2 (6 bases). This CDR3 spans 17 amino acids. Germline V gene lookup returns CDR1 LGHDT and CDR2 YNNKEL (reference sequence). V dropped 2 bases and J dropped 0 bases, with 17 bases sitting between them. The CDR3 spells CASSQPQGGRYSYEQYF. Written as DNA, the CDR3 is TGTGCCAGCAGCCAACCCCAAGGAGGGCGCTACTCCTACGAGCAGTACTTC.

This clonotype was picked up many times. The chain couples TRBV3-1 to TRBJ2-5; maybe TRBD2 (5 bases). V dropped 0 bases and J dropped 4 bases, with 12 bases sitting between them. The CDR3 length is 15 residues. Looked up from germline, CDR1 is LGHDT and CDR2 is YNNKEL (reference sequence). Here the CDR3 DNA reads TGTGCCAGCAGCCAAGATTTGGTCCGGGGAGAGACCCAGTACTTC. This codes for CASSQDLVRGETQYF.

The V and J genes are TRBV5-1 and TRBJ1-2; 7 bases are shared with TRBD1. Trimming at V came to 0 bases and at J to 1 base, leaving 6 bases not matched to a gene. This CDR3 comprises 16 residues. Germline assignment: CDR1 SGHRS and CDR2 YFSETQ. The CDR3 nucleotides read TGCGCCAGCAGCTTGGAGGGGGCCTATGGTAACTATGGCTACACCTTC. Its translation is CASSLEGAYGNYGYTF.